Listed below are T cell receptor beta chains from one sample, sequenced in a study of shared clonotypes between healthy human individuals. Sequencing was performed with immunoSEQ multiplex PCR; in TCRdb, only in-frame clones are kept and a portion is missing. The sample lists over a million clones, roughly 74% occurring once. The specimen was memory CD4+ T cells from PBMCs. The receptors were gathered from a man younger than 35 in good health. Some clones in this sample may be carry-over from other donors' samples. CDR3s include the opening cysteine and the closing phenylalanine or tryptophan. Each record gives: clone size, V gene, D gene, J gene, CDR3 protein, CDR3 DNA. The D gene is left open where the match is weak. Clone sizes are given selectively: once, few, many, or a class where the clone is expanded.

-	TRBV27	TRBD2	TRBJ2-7	CASSPTGSGGGEQYF	TGTGCCAGCAGTCCCACGGGGTCGGGAGGAGGCGAGCAGTACTTC
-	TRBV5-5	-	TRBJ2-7	CASSLGWAPPLQYF	TGTGCCAGCAGCTTGGGCTGGGCACCTCCTTTGCAGTACTTC
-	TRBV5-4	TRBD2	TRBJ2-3	CASSRGTSGDTQYF	TGTGCCAGCAGCAGAGGGACTAGCGGGGATACGCAGTATTTT
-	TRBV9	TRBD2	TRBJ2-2	CASSVASAGAGELFF	TGTGCCAGCAGCGTAGCTTCAGCGGGGGCCGGGGAGCTGTTTTTT
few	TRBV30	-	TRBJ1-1	CAWSHGRTEAFF	TGTGCCTGGAGTCACGGGCGGACTGAAGCTTTCTTT
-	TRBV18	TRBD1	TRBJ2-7	CASSPGTGDEQYF	TGTGCCAGCTCACCAGGGACAGGGGACGAGCAGTACTTC
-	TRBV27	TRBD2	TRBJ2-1	CASRTSGRNDEQFF	TGTGCCAGCCGCACTAGCGGGAGAAACGATGAGCAGTTCTTC
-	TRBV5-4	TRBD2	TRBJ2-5	CASSLTSGETQYF	TGTGCCAGCAGCTTGACTAGCGGAGAGACCCAGTACTTC
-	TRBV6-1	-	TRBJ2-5	CASSDGGKETQYF	TGTGCCAGCAGTGATGGGGGAAAAGAGACCCAGTACTTC
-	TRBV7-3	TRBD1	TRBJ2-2	CASSWQGAINTGELFF	TGTGCCAGCAGCTGGCAGGGGGCAATTAACACCGGGGAGCTGTTTTTT
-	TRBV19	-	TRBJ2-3	CASSIPSANTDTQYF	TGTGCCAGTAGTATCCCTAGCGCCAACACAGATACGCAGTATTTT
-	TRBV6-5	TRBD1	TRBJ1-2	CASSPGTGGGGYTF	TGTGCCAGCAGTCCCGGGACAGGGGGTGGTGGCTACACCTTC
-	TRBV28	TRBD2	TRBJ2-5	CASSLALAGVRETQYF	TGTGCCAGCAGTTTGGCACTAGCGGGAGTCCGGGAGACCCAGTACTTC
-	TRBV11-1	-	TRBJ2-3	CASSQGPDTQYF	TGTGCCAGCAGCCAGGGACCGGATACGCAGTATTTT
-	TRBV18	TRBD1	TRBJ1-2	CASSPETGGGYTF	TGTGCCAGCTCACCCGAGACAGGGGGAGGCTACACCTTC
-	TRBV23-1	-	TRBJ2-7	CASRSPGLSYEQYF	TGCGCCAGCAGAAGTCCAGGTCTCTCCTACGAGCAGTACTTC
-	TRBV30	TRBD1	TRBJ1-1	CAWSTGQGGEAFF	TGTGCCTGGAGTACGGGACAGGGAGGTGAAGCTTTCTTT
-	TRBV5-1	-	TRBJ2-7	CASSLATGSSYEQYF	TGCGCCAGCAGCTTGGCTACAGGGAGCTCCTACGAGCAGTACTTC
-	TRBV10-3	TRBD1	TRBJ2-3	CAISPGTGGVTDTQYF	TGTGCCATCAGCCCCGGGACAGGGGGCGTCACAGATACGCAGTATTTT
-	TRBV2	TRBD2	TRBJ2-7	CASSGSGLAENPYEQYF	TGTGCCAGCAGTGGATCGGGACTAGCGGAAAACCCCTACGAGCAGTACTTC
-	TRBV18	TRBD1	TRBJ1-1	CASSPWYRGDTEAFF	TGTGCCAGCTCACCATGGTACAGGGGGGACACTGAAGCTTTCTTT
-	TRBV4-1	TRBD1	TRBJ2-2	CASSQPHRTGGSGELFF	TGCGCCAGCAGCCAACCCCATAGGACAGGGGGCTCCGGGGAGCTGTTTTTT
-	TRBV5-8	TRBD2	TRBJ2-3	CASSLGGRADTQYF	TGTGCCAGCAGCTTGGGCGGGAGGGCAGATACGCAGTATTTT
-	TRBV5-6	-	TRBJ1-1	CASSSGPGEDTEAFF	TGTGCCAGCAGCTCGGGCCCGGGAGAGGACACTGAAGCTTTCTTT
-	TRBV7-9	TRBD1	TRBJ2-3	CASSVLGQKPYTQYF	TGTGCCAGCAGCGTGCTGGGACAGAAACCCTATACGCAGTATTTT
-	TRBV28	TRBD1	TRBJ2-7	CASSRDRGLYEQYF	TGTGCCAGCAGCCGGGACAGGGGGCTGTACGAGCAGTACTTC
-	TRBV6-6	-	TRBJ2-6	CATGGVSGANVLTF	TGTGCCACCGGTGGGGTCTCTGGGGCCAACGTCCTGACTTTC
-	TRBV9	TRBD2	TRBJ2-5	CASSAGLAGETQYF	TGTGCCAGCAGCGCGGGACTAGCGGGGGAGACCCAGTACTTC
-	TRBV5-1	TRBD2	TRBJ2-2	CASSWTSVNTGELFF	TGCGCCAGCAGCTGGACTAGCGTGAACACCGGGGAGCTGTTTTTT
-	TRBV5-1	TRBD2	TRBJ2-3	CASSRAPSGDTDTQYF	TGCGCCAGCAGCAGGGCCCCTAGCGGAGACACAGATACGCAGTATTTT
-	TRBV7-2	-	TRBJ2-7	CASSLALGAGDYEQYF	TGTGCCAGCAGCTTAGCCCTAGGGGCGGGTGACTACGAGCAGTACTTC
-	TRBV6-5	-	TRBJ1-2	CASSYSGQRYGYTF	TGTGCCAGCAGTTACTCAGGTCAGCGCTATGGCTACACCTTC
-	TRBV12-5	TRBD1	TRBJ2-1	CASGHRGEQFF	TGTGCTAGTGGCCACAGGGGAGAGCAGTTCTTC
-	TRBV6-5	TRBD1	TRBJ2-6	CASRTGGPGANVLTF	TGTGCCAGCAGGACAGGGGGACCTGGGGCCAACGTCCTGACTTTC
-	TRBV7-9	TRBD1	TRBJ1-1	CASSLETEGADTEAFF	TGTGCCAGCAGCTTAGAGACTGAGGGGGCGGACACTGAAGCTTTCTTT
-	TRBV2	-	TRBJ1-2	CASRRILAGYTF	TGTGCCAGCAGACGAATTCTGGCTGGCTACACCTTC
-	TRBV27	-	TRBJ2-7	CASRDKTYEQYF	TGTGCCAGCAGAGACAAAACCTACGAGCAGTACTTC
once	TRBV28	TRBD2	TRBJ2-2	CASSLGGRAGTGELFF	TGTGCCAGCAGTTTAGGCGGGAGGGCCGGCACCGGGGAGCTGTTTTTT
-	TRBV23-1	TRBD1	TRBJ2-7	CASSQAEDRGREQYF	TGCGCCAGCAGTCAGGCGGAGGACAGGGGGCGCGAGCAGTACTTC
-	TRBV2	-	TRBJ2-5	CCGGLEETQYF	TGCTGTGGGGGGCTGGAAGAGACCCAGTACTTC
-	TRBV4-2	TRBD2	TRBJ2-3	CASSQGWETSGTDTQYF	TGTGCCAGCAGCCAAGGTTGGGAGACTAGCGGCACAGATACGCAGTATTTT
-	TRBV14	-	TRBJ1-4	CASSQAGVDEKLFF	TGTGCCAGCAGCCAAGCTGGGGTTGATGAAAAACTGTTTTTT
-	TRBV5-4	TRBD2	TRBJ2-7	CASSPKAGVYSPHEQYF	TGTGCCAGCAGCCCCAAGGCGGGAGTATATTCTCCCCACGAGCAGTACTTC
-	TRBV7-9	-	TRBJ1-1	CASCNADRMNTEAFF	TGTGCCAGCTGCAACGCCGACAGAATGAACACTGAAGCTTTCTTT
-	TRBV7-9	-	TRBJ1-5	CASSQDRGAGVEPQHF	TGTGCCAGCAGCCAAGACCGAGGGGCGGGGGTAGAGCCCCAGCATTTT
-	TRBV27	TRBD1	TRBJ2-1	CASSLRTGRQGDEQFF	TGTGCCAGCTCCCTCCGGACAGGGAGGCAGGGGGATGAGCAGTTCTTC
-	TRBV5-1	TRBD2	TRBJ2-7	CASSLSGRNEQYF	TGCGCCAGCAGCTTAAGCGGGAGAAACGAGCAGTACTTC
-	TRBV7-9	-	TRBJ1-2	CASSLAANYGYTF	TGTGCCAGCAGCTTAGCCGCTAACTATGGCTACACCTTC
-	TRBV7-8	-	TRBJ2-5	CASSPRLGQQTQYF	TGTGCCAGCAGCCCAAGACTGGGGCAGCAGACCCAGTACTTC
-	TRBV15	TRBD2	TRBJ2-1	CATSRVFGGRIEQFF	TGTGCCACCAGCAGAGTGTTCGGCGGGAGAATCGAGCAGTTCTTC
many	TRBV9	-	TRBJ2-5	CASMRGLAQETQYF	TGTGCCAGCATGAGGGGCCTGGCCCAAGAGACCCAGTACTTC
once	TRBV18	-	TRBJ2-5	CASSPTTGIETQYF	TGTGCCAGCTCCCCTACTACAGGTATCGAGACCCAGTACTTC
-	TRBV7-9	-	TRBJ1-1	CASSTLTGNTEAFF	TGTGCCAGCAGCACCCTGACAGGGAACACTGAAGCTTTCTTT
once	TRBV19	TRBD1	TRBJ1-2	CASTKQTGDPYGYTF	TGTGCCAGTACCAAACAAACAGGGGACCCCTATGGCTACACCTTC
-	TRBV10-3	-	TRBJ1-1	CAISAGREPEAFF	TGTGCCATCAGTGCGGGCAGGGAGCCGGAAGCTTTCTTT